The T cell receptor beta chain under discussion was sequenced for a study of blood T cell repertoires in COVID-19. Study at large: Sites across the United States, Italy and Spain contributed samples from acute and convalescent COVID-19.

The assay was immunoSEQ multiplex PCR, and TCRdb's table has in-frame clones only and misses some. The sample has some 300,000 clones; roughly nine tenths are singletons. Ages ranged from roughly 18 to 100 years, with residence in around 24 US areas. Self-reported history from a screening survey and questionnaire set each donor's cohort. Exposed study participants had met a COVID-19 case within 2 weeks before entry. The source is a woman between 45 and 60 years old who had been exposed to COVID-19. Input material: PBMCs or T cells enriched from blood (not recorded which).

CDR3 sequence: CASSQDGLAGNTIYF. In DNA form, the CDR3 reads TGTGCCAGCAGCCAAGATGGTCTAGCTGGAAACACCATATATTTT. J is TRBJ1-3 and V is TRBV3-1 (or the pseudogene TRBV3-2); no clear D gene. Looked up from germline, CDR1 is LGHDT and CDR2 is YNNKEL (reference sequence). The V gene lost 0 bases and the J gene lost 2 bases, with 8 bases spanning the gap. This CDR3 region has 15 residues.